This TCR beta chain was identified during a study of cytomegalovirus exposure and HLA in healthy donors. Study at large: Of several hundred genotyped donors, about 81% clustered with self-reported Caucasian donors.

Points from the study as a whole: The presence/absence work took it that sequencing depth was about the same across donors. An apparent linkage of common viral pathogens to several of the most significant clusters emerged in a later analysis. Confirmation was obtained in vitro that a few CMV-associated chains are specific for CMV antigens.

Of note for this clone: Its antigen is unidentified.

Use of 60 Vbeta and 13 Jbeta primers characterized the PCR. Sequencing used immunoSEQ multiplex PCR; TCRdb keeps in-frame clones, though not all of them. The sample holds approximately 150,000 clones, approximately 80% seen once. Germline V gene lookup returns CDR1 SGHRS and CDR2 YFSETQ. Trimming shortened V by 2 bases and J by 0 bases, and 6 bases separated the two germline ends. CDR3 length: 14 amino acids. This TCR derives from a man aged 30 to 39 in good health and CMV-seronegative. The sequenced material came from PBMCs. This sequence joins TRBV5-1 and TRBJ2-1; D unresolved. CDR3 DNA: TGCGCCAGCAGCTTCCCTAGCTCCTACAATGAGCAGTTCTTC. This translates into CASSFPSSYNEQFF. The full variable domain, its missing parts supplied by reference TRBV5-1 and TRBJ2-1, is KAGVTQTPRYLIKTRGQQVTLSCSPISGHRSVSWYQQTPGQGLQFLFEYFSETQRNKGNFPGRFSGRQFSNSRSEMNVSTLELGDSALYLCASSFPSSYNEQFFGPGTRLTVL.